Presented here are 5 T cell receptor beta chains from one specimen sequenced in a study of blood T cells in healthy people across ages. It was with a sample-barcoded 5' primer and a J-beta primer mix that a second PCR of about 6 to 12 cycles was run. TCRdb processed the 5' RACE reads anew with MiXCR; each CDR3 protein has one entry. The sample lists about 1,500,000 distinct CDR3 sequences, roughly 27% occurring once. Sequencing was performed on blood. These receptor sequences come from a woman between 25 and 40 years old in good health.

The table lists this clonotype with many counts. A much larger clone differs from this one at a single base, so this may be a read error. The rearrangement links TRBV20-1 to TRBJ2-1; 11 bases are a match to TRBD2. The CDR3 contains 14 residues. The V segment lost 4 bases and the J segment 14 bases; nucleotides outside the gene matches: 13. Germline V gives CDR1 DFQATT, CDR2 SNEGSKA (reference sequence). The CDR3 nucleotides are TGCAGTGCTAAGGGGGTAGCGGGAGGGCCCTCCGAGTTCTTC. Translated, it gives CSAKGVAGGPSEFF.

This chain links TRBV27 with TRBJ2-1, with unresolved D. Trimming removed 3 bases from V and 6 bases from J, with 9 bases in between. In germline, CDR1 is MNHEY, CDR2 SMNVEV (reference sequence). CDR3 length equals 13 residues. CDR3 DNA sequence: TGTGCCAGCAGTTTCCAGAGCGTCAATGAGCAGTTCTTC. Protein product: CASSFQSVNEQFF.

The chain carries TRBV2 and TRBJ2-3; D remains unclear. The CDR3 is 14 amino acids. Germline V gene sequence: CDR1 SNHLY, CDR2 FYNNEI. The V and J ends lost 6 bases and 1 base respectively, with 11 bases between them. Here the CDR3 reads CASRGRLGTDTQYF. For the CDR3, the DNA is TGTGCCAGCAGGGGCAGGCTCGGCACAGATACGCAGTATTTT.

The chain combines TRBV20-1 with TRBJ1-5; D is undetermined. CDR1 and CDR2 from the germline V gene are DFQATT and SNEGSKA (reference sequence). V dropped 0 bases and J dropped 2 bases, with 17 bases sitting between them. The CDR3 sequence is 17 residues long. In DNA form, the CDR3 reads TGCAGTGCTAGAGATCAACAGAGCTATAGTGGCAATCAGCCCCAGCATTTT. This encodes CSARDQQSYSGNQPQHF.

This clonotype showed up just a few times. The chain joins TRBV7-2 to TRBJ2-7; 13 nucleotides line up with TRBD2. This CDR3 region has 16 residues. Germline-derived CDR1 and CDR2 are SGHTA and FQGNSA. J gave up 8 bases and V 1 base, and 8 bases lay outside the gene matches. Here the CDR3 reads CASSLDPTSGRVKQYF. The CDR3, as DNA: TGTGCCAGCAGCTTAGACCCTACTAGCGGGAGGGTGAAGCAGTACTTC.